The 31 T cell receptor beta chains below were found in one sample sequenced in a study of T cell responses to AZD1222 COVID-19 vaccine. Sequencing was performed with immunoSEQ multiplex PCR; in TCRdb, only in-frame clones are kept and a portion is missing. This table holds 98,000 or so clones, about 89% found once. Sequencing was performed on peripheral blood, taken on day 0 of AZD1222 vaccination. The receptors derive from an adult in good health.

The rearrangement joins TRBV19 to TRBJ1-1, with no clear D. Germline V gene lookup returns CDR1 LNHDA and CDR2 SQIVND (reference sequence). The CDR3 consists of 13 residues. The V gene lost 2 bases and the J gene lost 0 bases, with 4 bases spanning the gap. The CDR3 DNA sequence: TGTGCCAGTAGTATAAACATGAACACTGAAGCTTTCTTT. The encoded protein is CASSINMNTEAFF. The full variable domain, its missing parts supplied by reference TRBV19 and TRBJ1-1, is DGGITQSPKYLFRKEGQNVTLSCEQNLNHDAMYWYRQDPGQGLRLIYYSQIVNDFQKGDIAEGYSVSREKKESFPLTVTSAQKNPTAFYLCASSINMNTEAFFGQGTRLTVV.

This rearrangement joins TRBV11-2 to TRBJ1-2; 9 bases are shared with TRBD1. Trimming at V came to 2 bases and at J to 5 bases, leaving 6 bases not matched to a gene. Germline CDR1 and CDR2: SGHAT and FQNNGV. The CDR3 loop spans 15 amino acids. The CDR3 region is CASSLNQDRGYGYTF. The CDR3 region has the DNA TGTGCCAGCAGCTTAAACCAAGACAGGGGGTATGGCTACACCTTC. Complete variable domain (other parts from reference TRBV11-2 and TRBJ1-2): EAGVAQSPRYKIIEKRQSVAFWCNPISGHATLYWYQQILGQGPKLLIQFQNNGVVDDSQLPKDRFSAERLKGVDSTLKIQPAKLEDSAVYLCASSLNQDRGYGYTFGSGTRLTVV.

The chain recombines TRBV2 with TRBJ2-1, with D perhaps matching TRBD2 (5 bases). Germline lookup yields CDR1 SNHLY and CDR2 FYNNEI. The CDR3 covers 14 residues. Trimming shortened V by 6 bases and J by 3 bases, and 12 bases separated the two germline ends. The CDR3 protein is CASRDSRLYNEQFF. The CDR3 DNA reads TGTGCCAGCAGGGACTCTAGGCTCTACAATGAGCAGTTCTTC. Full variable domain (missing parts from reference TRBV2 and TRBJ2-1): EPEVTQTPSHQVTQMGQEVILRCVPISNHLYFYWYRQILGQKVEFLVSFYNNEISEKSEIFDDQFSVERPDGSNFTLKIRSTKLEDSAMYFCASRDSRLYNEQFFGPGTRLTVL.

In this sample, this clone turned up once. The conserved phenylalanine or tryptophan normally closing the CDR3 is absent here, so this likely arose from a read error. This chain uses TRBV7-4 with TRBJ1-6; TRBD1 is a possible D gene (6 bases). This CDR3 has 14 amino acids. V was cut by 3 bases and J by 7 bases, with 10 bases left in between. Per germline, CDR1 SGHVT and CDR2 SQSDAQ. The chain's CDR3 is CASSLGTTNSPLHL. The CDR3 DNA reads TGTGCCAGCAGCTTGGGGACAACCAATTCACCCCTCCACCTT.

The V call is TRBV24-1, the J call TRBJ1-3; D is uncertain. Germline lookup yields CDR1 KGHDR and CDR2 SFDVKD. Trimming stripped 4 bases from V and 0 bases from J, with 18 bases between. The CDR3 has 18 residues. The CDR3 is CATSDRVNSTHSGNTIYF. Here the CDR3 DNA reads TGTGCCACCAGTGACCGAGTGAATTCTACCCACTCTGGAAACACCATATATTTT.

The gene calls are TRBV18 and TRBJ1-2, with D possibly matching TRBD1 (5 bases). Per the germline V gene, CDR1 is KGHSH and CDR2 is LQKENI. There are 15 residues in the CDR3. Trimming took off 2 bases at V and 6 bases at J, with 16 bases between the two ends. CDR3 nucleotides: TGTGCCAGCTCACCAGGTCGTAGGGGTACTAATGGCTACACCTTC. Protein product: CASSPGRRGTNGYTF. Combining the CDR3 with reference TRBV18 and TRBJ1-2 gives the whole variable domain NAGVMQNPRHLVRRRGQEARLRCSPMKGHSHVYWYRQLPEEGLKFMVYLQKENIIDESGMPKERFSAEFPKEGPSILRIQQVVRGDSAAYFCASSPGRRGTNGYTFGSGTRLTVV.

Only a few counts were recorded for this clone. V gene TRBV6-1 combines with J gene TRBJ1-3; D might be TRBD1 (6 bases). The CDR3 runs 15 residues. Deletions cut 2 bases from V and 4 bases from J, with 12 bases between. Germline values: CDR1 MNHNS, CDR2 SASEGT. The CDR3 reads CASSESGTPGNTIYF. The CDR3, as DNA: TGTGCCAGCAGTGAATCCGGGACACCCGGAAACACCATATATTTT.

The CDR3 loop is CASSLRLVGGLTDTQYF. The CDR3 DNA sequence: TGTGCCAGCAGCCTAAGACTAGTGGGGGGACTCACAGATACGCAGTATTTT. This rearrangement joins TRBV13 to TRBJ2-3; possible D gene TRBD2, 6 bases. CDR1 is PRHDT and CDR2 is FYEKMQ in the germline V gene (reference sequence). CDR3 length: 17 residues. Trimming removed 5 bases from V and 2 bases from J, with 20 bases in between. Drawing the rest from reference TRBV13 and TRBJ2-3, the complete variable domain is AAGVIQSPRHLIKEKRETATLKCYPIPRHDTVYWYQQGPGQDPQFLISFYEKMQSDKGSIPDRFSAQQFSDYHSELNMSSLELGDSALYFCASSLRLVGGLTDTQYFGPGTRLTVL.

The rearrangement uses TRBV4-2 and TRBJ1-3; TRBD1 matches at 7 bases. After removal of 0 bases from V and 4 bases from J, the junction contained 3 bases not matched to a gene. The CDR3 sequence is 15 residues long. Germline V lookup: CDR1 LGHNA, CDR2 YNFKEQ. As DNA, the CDR3 is TGTGCCAGCAGCCAAGAGTGGGGACAGGGAAACACCATATATTTT. It is translated as CASSQEWGQGNTIYF.

The gene calls are TRBV7-6 and TRBJ1-1; D perhaps matches TRBD1 (5 bases). The germline gives CDR1 SGHVS, CDR2 FNYEAQ. Trimming cost V 2 bases and J 5 bases, with 21 bases left between them. The CDR3 sequence is 17 residues long. The CDR3 here is CASSLLVLGAGYTEAFF. Here the CDR3 DNA reads TGTGCCAGCAGCTTATTGGTCCTTGGGGCAGGGTATACTGAAGCTTTCTTT.

The CDR3 DNA is TGTGCCAGCAGTGAAGCCCCCAGTTATAGCAATCAGCCCCAGCATTTT. As protein: CASSEAPSYSNQPQHF. The chain combines TRBV6-1 with TRBJ1-5; D is ambiguous. The germline V and J ends were trimmed by 0 bases and 0 bases, with 9 bases remaining between them. Germline assignment: CDR1 MNHNS and CDR2 SASEGT. This CDR3 has 16 amino acids.

The chain employs TRBV15 and TRBJ2-7, with D possibly being TRBD1 or TRBD2 (7 bases each). Germline CDR1 and CDR2: LNHNV and YYDKDF (reference sequence). CDR3 length: 14 residues. Trimming shortened V by 4 bases and J by 4 bases, and 14 bases separated the two germline ends. CDR3 DNA sequence: TGTGCCACCAGCATGGGGAGGGGGCGATACGAGCAGTACTTC. Translating it yields CATSMGRGRYEQYF. The full variable domain, rest sourced from reference TRBV15 and TRBJ2-7, is DAMVIQNPRYQVTQFGKPVTLSCSQTLNHNVMYWYQQKSSQAPKLLFHYYDKDFNNEADTPDNFQSRRPNTSFCFLDIRSPGLGDTAMYLCATSMGRGRYEQYFGPGTRLTVT.

The gene calls are TRBV4-1 and TRBJ1-2; D is undetermined. The CDR3 has 15 amino acids. V was clipped by 0 bases and J by 0 bases, with 8 bases between them. Germline V gene lookup returns CDR1 MGHRA and CDR2 YSYEKL. CDR3 sequence: CASSQEVGANYGYTF. The CDR3 nucleotides read TGCGCCAGCAGCCAAGAGGTGGGAGCTAACTATGGCTACACCTTC.

J is TRBJ1-1 and V is TRBV2; D possibly corresponds to TRBD1 (6 bases). Per germline, CDR1 SNHLY and CDR2 FYNNEI. The CDR3 length is 15 residues. The V end lost 6 bases, the J end lost 5 bases, and 19 bases lay between the germline ends. CDR3 in amino acids: CASRPQGPDFTEAFF. CDR3 nucleotides: TGTGCCAGCAGGCCACAGGGTCCTGATTTTACTGAAGCTTTCTTT.

The gene calls are TRBV6-5 and TRBJ1-2, with a weak D call TRBD1 (5 bases). CDR3 length: 13 amino acids. The V end was cut by 7 bases, the J end by 8 bases, with 17 bases between. Germline loops: CDR1 MNHEY, CDR2 SVGAGI. CDR3 amino acids: CASTLGRGGGYTF. The CDR3 DNA reads TGTGCCAGCACCCTCGGGAGGGGCGGCGGCTACACCTTC.

V is TRBV7-2 and J is TRBJ2-2, with 8 bases that match TRBD1. Per germline, CDR1 SGHTA and CDR2 FQGNSA. The CDR3 totals 16 residues. J gave up 5 bases and V 5 bases, and 10 bases lay outside the gene matches. The CDR3 sequence is CASSPRRDRSTGELFF. CDR3 nucleotides: TGTGCCAGCAGCCCTCGGAGGGACAGGAGTACCGGGGAGCTGTTTTTT.

V is TRBV24-1 and J is TRBJ2-3, with no clear D. The CDR3 spans 16 residues. The germline CDR1 and CDR2 sequences are KGHDR and SFDVKD. V lost 4 bases, J lost 3 bases, and 16 bases lay in between. CDR3 sequence: CATSDPWKERTDTQYF. CDR3 sequence (DNA): TGTGCCACCAGTGACCCCTGGAAGGAAAGAACAGATACGCAGTATTTT.

The chain employs TRBV11-3 and TRBJ2-7; possible D gene TRBD1, 5 bases. Germline V gives CDR1 SGHNT, CDR2 YENEEA. The CDR3 covers 14 residues. Trimming removed 5 bases from V and 1 base from J, with 12 bases in between. CDR3 coding DNA: TGTGCCAGCAGCCGGAACAGGAATTCCTACGAGCAGTACTTC. Its translation is CASSRNRNSYEQYF.

The chain uses TRBV14 and TRBJ1-1, with D unclear. Germline CDR1 is SGHDN and CDR2 is FVKESK. The germline V and J ends were trimmed by 4 bases and 6 bases, with 12 bases remaining between them. There are 13 residues in the CDR3. CDR3 loop: CASSRWGSAEAFF. The CDR3 DNA follows: TGTGCCAGCAGCCGCTGGGGATCCGCTGAAGCTTTCTTT.

The chain employs TRBV5-1 and TRBJ1-3, with unresolved D. The V gene's germline CDR1 is SGHRS and CDR2 YFSETQ. This CDR3 is built from 16 residues. V dropped 0 bases and J dropped 0 bases, with 10 bases sitting between them. CDR3 in DNA: TGCGCCAGCAGCTTGGGTGCCAGAAGCTCTGGAAACACCATATATTTT. Its protein product is CASSLGARSSGNTIYF.

V and J are TRBV10-2 and TRBJ2-3, with D uncertain. Looked up from germline, CDR1 is WSHSY and CDR2 is SAAADI. This CDR3 is built from 12 residues. V lost 3 bases and J 4 bases, leaving 5 bases between the germline ends. The CDR3 loop reads CASSDGSDTQYF. The CDR3 DNA sequence: TGCGCCAGCAGTGATGGTTCAGATACGCAGTATTTT.

The V gene is TRBV9, the J gene TRBJ1-6; D remains ambiguous. CDR3 size: 12 residues. Germline-derived CDR1 and CDR2 are SGDLS and YYNGEE. V lost 4 bases, J lost 10 bases, and 9 bases lay in between. The CDR3: CASSPGWSPLHF. CDR3 sequence (DNA): TGTGCCAGCAGCCCAGGTTGGTCACCCCTCCACTTT.

This clone was seen a single time. The chain combines TRBV11-2 with TRBJ1-2, with a weak D call TRBD1 (5 bases). In germline, CDR1 is SGHAT, CDR2 FQNNGV. The V end lost 7 bases, the J end lost 4 bases, and 13 bases lay between the germline ends. CDR3 length: 13 amino acids. CDR3: CASKRFDSYGYTF. The CDR3 coding sequence is TGTGCCAGCAAGCGATTCGACAGCTATGGCTACACCTTC. The variable domain in full, with the rest retrieved from reference TRBV11-2 and TRBJ1-2, is EAGVAQSPRYKIIEKRQSVAFWCNPISGHATLYWYQQILGQGPKLLIQFQNNGVVDDSQLPKDRFSAERLKGVDSTLKIQPAKLEDSAVYLCASKRFDSYGYTFGSGTRLTVV.

This clone occurred once. The junction differs from germline at one of its ends, possibly a read error. This sequence joins TRBV10-2 and TRBJ1-5; unclear D gene. The germline gives CDR1 WSHSY, CDR2 SAAADI. The CDR3 has 16 amino acids. The CDR3 DNA reads TGCGCCAGCAGAGGAGCGGCCGCAGGCGGCAACCAGCCCCAGCATTTT. This encodes CASRGAAAGGNQPQHF.

The rearrangement links TRBV29-1 to TRBJ1-2; 7 nucleotides align to TRBD1. This CDR3 region has 15 residues. From germline, CDR1 is SQVTM and CDR2 ANQGSEA. Trimming removed 0 bases from V and 5 bases from J; junction bases left unmatched: 9. CDR3 in DNA: TGCAGCGTTGAAGATAGGAGGGGACAGATGTATGGCTACACCTTC. Translating gives CSVEDRRGQMYGYTF.

The rearrangement links TRBV10-3 to TRBJ2-7; 11 positions agree with TRBD2. CDR3 length: 18 amino acids. The ends lost 2 bases at V and 2 bases at J; junction bases unmatched: 11. CDR1 is ENHRY, CDR2 SYGVKD, per germline. The CDR3 here is CAISEPLLAGAVPYEQYF. The CDR3 DNA sequence: TGTGCCATCAGTGAGCCTTTACTAGCGGGGGCCGTCCCCTACGAGCAGTACTTC.

This chain connects TRBV11-2 to TRBJ1-6, with D possibly being TRBD1 (6 bases). Germline loops: CDR1 SGHAT, CDR2 FQNNGV. The CDR3 has 15 amino acids. V was shortened by 5 bases and J by 14 bases, with 22 bases between the two germline ends. Here the CDR3 DNA reads TGTGCCAGCAGCCAACATGGGGGGCGCTTTCCGGCCCTCCACTTT. Protein product: CASSQHGGRFPALHF.

The rearrangement uses TRBV5-1 and TRBJ1-4, with D tentatively TRBD1 (5 bases). The CDR3 length is 16 residues. Germline lookup yields CDR1 SGHRS and CDR2 YFSETQ. Trimming left V 0 bases short and J 8 bases short, with 17 bases between. The CDR3: CASSLEPGTIGEKLFF. DNA of the CDR3: TGCGCCAGCAGCTTGGAACCAGGGACTATAGGGGAAAAACTGTTTTTT. Supplemented by reference TRBV5-1 and TRBJ1-4, the full variable domain reads KAGVTQTPRYLIKTRGQQVTLSCSPISGHRSVSWYQQTPGQGLQFLFEYFSETQRNKGNFPGRFSGRQFSNSRSEMNVSTLELGDSALYLCASSLEPGTIGEKLFFGSGTQLSVL.

The chain is built from TRBV9 and TRBJ1-1; D not resolved. Germline assignment: CDR1 SGDLS and CDR2 YYNGEE. Trimming pared 0 bases from V and 1 base from J, leaving 10 bases between. The CDR3 totals 15 residues. The CDR3 sequence: CASSVDPSANTEAFF. The CDR3 DNA is TGTGCCAGCAGCGTAGATCCGTCAGCGAACACTGAAGCTTTCTTT.

V and J are TRBV24-1 and TRBJ2-3; no definite D call. Trimming shortened V by 3 bases and J by 3 bases, and 6 bases separated the two germline ends. The CDR3 spans 13 residues. CDR1 is KGHDR, CDR2 SFDVKD, per germline. The CDR3 DNA reads TGTGCCACCAGTGATGCTAATACAGATACGCAGTATTTT. Its translation: CATSDANTDTQYF.

This clone has a single count. V is TRBV9 and J is TRBJ1-2; D is perhaps TRBD1 (5 bases). The germline V gene has CDR1 SGDLS and CDR2 YYNGEE. This CDR3 comprises 14 residues. Trimming cost V 0 bases and J 3 bases, with 9 bases left between them. For the CDR3, the DNA is TGTGCCAGCAGCGTAGGGGGCGCAGACTATGGCTACACCTTC. It codes for CASSVGGADYGYTF.